The rows below give T cell receptor beta chains drawn from one sample of a study of cytomegalovirus exposure and HLA in healthy donors. The protocol was immunoSEQ multiplex PCR, while the TCRdb copy is restricted to in-frame clones and leaves out a portion. Listed are around 140,000 clones; approximately 1.6% falls within the top ten. What was sequenced was PBMCs. The receptors come from a woman between 35 and 50 years old in good health and CMV-seropositive. CDR3s include the opening cysteine and the closing phenylalanine or tryptophan. Fields, in order: D gene, J gene, V gene, CDR3 DNA, CDR3 protein. A D gene is named only where the DNA matches it firmly.

D: TRBD2; J: TRBJ2-1; V: TRBV19; DNA: TGTGCCAGTAGTATAGATCAATTGGCGGGAGGGCCGGGCCGGCAGTTCTTC; CDR3: CASSIDQLAGGPGRQFF
D: TRBD1; J: TRBJ1-3; V: TRBV29-1; DNA: TGCAGCGTTAGGGGACAGGGTGCAGGAAACACCATATATTTT; CDR3: CSVRGQGAGNTIYF
D: TRBD1; J: TRBJ1-1; V: TRBV29-1; DNA: TGCAGCGTGGTTGACAGGGGGACTGAAGCTTTCTTT; CDR3: CSVVDRGTEAFF
D: -; J: TRBJ2-7; V: TRBV7-9; DNA: TGTGCCAGCAGCTTCGGGACTTCTTGGAGCTACGAGCAGTACTTC; CDR3: CASSFGTSWSYEQYF
D: -; J: TRBJ2-2; V: TRBV14; DNA: TGTGCCAGCAGCCAAACCAGAACCGGGGAGCTGTTTTTT; CDR3: CASSQTRTGELFF
D: -; J: TRBJ1-1; V: TRBV19; DNA: TGTGCCAGTAGTATCGATCGATCAGGCCAAGCTTTCTTT; CDR3: CASSIDRSGQAFF
D: TRBD2; J: TRBJ2-7; V: TRBV19; DNA: TGTGCCAGTAGTGTAGGGACTAGCGGGAGCTACGAGCAGTACTTC; CDR3: CASSVGTSGSYEQYF
D: -; J: TRBJ1-5; V: TRBV2; DNA: TGTGCCAGCAGTGAGGGGGGTGATAGCAATCAGCCCCAGCATTTT; CDR3: CASSEGGDSNQPQHF
D: -; J: TRBJ1-1; V: TRBV25-1; DNA: TGTGCCAGCAGTGAACCCACACGAGAAGCTTTCTTT; CDR3: CASSEPTREAFF
D: -; J: TRBJ2-7; V: TRBV7-9; DNA: TGTGCCAGCAGCTTAGTCCGGGATTTCTCCTACGAGCAGTACTTC; CDR3: CASSLVRDFSYEQYF
D: -; J: TRBJ1-4; V: TRBV5-1; DNA: TGCGCCAGCAGTTCGGTGATGGGCGAAGAGGAAAAACTGTTTTTT; CDR3: CASSSVMGEEEKLFF
D: TRBD2; J: TRBJ2-6; V: TRBV19; DNA: TGTGCCAGTAGTATTTGGGCTAGCGGGAGAACTGGGGCCAACGTCCTGACTTTC; CDR3: CASSIWASGRTGANVLTF
D: -; J: TRBJ2-1; V: TRBV9; DNA: TGTGCCAGCAGCGTAATGGGGGCCGGCAATGAGCAGTTCTTC; CDR3: CASSVMGAGNEQFF
D: -; J: TRBJ2-7; V: TRBV19; DNA: TGTGCCAGTAGAGGGGGTTTAGGGTCCTACGAGCAGTACTTC; CDR3: CASRGGLGSYEQYF
D: TRBD1; J: TRBJ1-2; V: TRBV28; DNA: TGTGCCAGCAGTTTAGACAGGGTCTATGGCTACACCTTC; CDR3: CASSLDRVYGYTF
D: TRBD2; J: TRBJ2-2; V: TRBV6-1; DNA: TGTGCCAGCCGTGTAGCGGGAGCTCCCACCGGGGAGCTGTTTTTT; CDR3: CASRVAGAPTGELFF
D: -; J: TRBJ2-5; V: TRBV28; DNA: TGTGCCAGCAGTCGACACATTCCCCAAGAGACCCAGTACTTC; CDR3: CASSRHIPQETQYF
D: -; J: TRBJ2-7; V: TRBV11-3; DNA: TGTGCCGACCCTGAGTCCCGGGACAACGACTACGAGCAGTACTTC; CDR3: CADPESRDNDYEQYF
D: -; J: TRBJ2-2; V: TRBV4-3; DNA: TGCGCCAGCAGCCAAGGGGCGGGATCGACCGGGGAGCTGTTTTTT; CDR3: CASSQGAGSTGELFF
D: TRBD1; J: TRBJ1-1; V: TRBV28; DNA: TGTGCCAGCAGTGACGACAGGGAGAACACTGAAGCTTTCTTT; CDR3: CASSDDRENTEAFF
D: TRBD1; J: TRBJ2-6; V: TRBV18; DNA: TGTGCCAGCTCCAACAGGGGGTCTACCAGGCGAGGGGCCAACGTCCTGACTTTC; CDR3: CASSNRGSTRRGANVLTF
D: -; J: TRBJ1-2; V: TRBV19; DNA: TGTGCCAGTAGTACTACAGGGTATGGCTACACCTTC; CDR3: CASSTTGYGYTF
D: -; J: TRBJ1-1; V: TRBV13; DNA: TGTGCCAGCAGCTTAACTCTCACTGAAGCTTTCTTT; CDR3: CASSLTLTEAFF
D: TRBD2; J: TRBJ2-1; V: TRBV7-9; DNA: TGTGCCAGCAGCTTAGGGTTTAGCGGGAGGACAAGCTCCTACAATGAGCAGTTCTTC; CDR3: CASSLGFSGRTSSYNEQFF
D: TRBD1; J: TRBJ1-1; V: TRBV19; DNA: TGTGCCAGTAGTCCCTCCCCGACAGGGAGGACTGAGGCTTTCTTT; CDR3: CASSPSPTGRTEAFF
D: TRBD2; J: TRBJ2-7; V: TRBV28; DNA: TGTGCCAGCAGCCGCGGACTAGCGGACTCCTACGAGCAGTACTTC; CDR3: CASSRGLADSYEQYF
D: -; J: TRBJ2-7; V: TRBV7-8; DNA: TGTGCCAGCAGCTTAGAGGGGGGGGAATACGAGCAGTACTTC; CDR3: CASSLEGGEYEQYF
D: -; J: TRBJ1-1; V: TRBV19; DNA: TGTGCCAGTACCGTAAACACTGAAGCTTTCTTT; CDR3: CASTVNTEAFF
D: TRBD2; J: TRBJ2-1; V: TRBV7-9; DNA: TGTGCCAGCAGCCCGGGACTAGCGGACTCCTACAATGAGCAGTTCTTC; CDR3: CASSPGLADSYNEQFF
D: TRBD1; J: TRBJ2-2; V: TRBV7-6; DNA: TGTGCCAGCAGCCCCCAGGGGGCCAACACCGGGGAGCTGTTTTTT; CDR3: CASSPQGANTGELFF
D: TRBD1; J: TRBJ2-2; V: TRBV19; DNA: TGTGCCGGTAGCACAGGGGGCGGCTCGAACACCGGGGAGCTGTTTTTT; CDR3: CAGSTGGGSNTGELFF
D: -; J: TRBJ2-1; V: TRBV7-9; DNA: TGTGCCAGCAGCTTTAGCACCATTTACAATGAGCAGTTCTTC; CDR3: CASSFSTIYNEQFF
D: -; J: TRBJ1-5; V: TRBV5-8; DNA: TGTGCCAGCAGCTATCCCCGGACAGATAGCAATCAGCCCCAGCATTTT; CDR3: CASSYPRTDSNQPQHF
D: TRBD1; J: TRBJ2-2; V: TRBV6-1; DNA: TGTGCCAGCAGTGCGGCAGGGGGTAACACCGGGGAGCTGTTTTTT; CDR3: CASSAAGGNTGELFF
D: TRBD2; J: TRBJ2-1; V: TRBV5-1; DNA: TGCGCCAGCAGACTGGGAGGGCCCGCCTACAATGAGCAGTTCTTC; CDR3: CASRLGGPAYNEQFF
D: -; J: TRBJ2-1; V: TRBV7-7; DNA: TGTGCCAGCAGCTTATCTACAGGGGGGGACAATGAGCAGTTCTTC; CDR3: CASSLSTGGDNEQFF
D: -; J: TRBJ1-6; V: TRBV6-4; DNA: TGTGCCAGCAGTGAGGGGGCGAATTCACCCCTCCACTTT; CDR3: CASSEGANSPLHF
D: -; J: TRBJ1-5; V: TRBV6-1; DNA: TGTGCCAGCAACTTCCACCTAAATCAGCCCCAGCATTTT; CDR3: CASNFHLNQPQHF
D: TRBD1; J: TRBJ1-5; V: TRBV7-8; DNA: TGTGCCAGCAGCTTAGCGGGGGGGACAGGGGCCGCCCTAGGTAAGTCCCAGCATTTT; CDR3: CASSLAGGTGAALGKSQHF
D: TRBD1; J: TRBJ1-2; V: TRBV27; DNA: TGTGCCAGCAGTCCCGGACAGGGAGGGGGTTATGGCTACACCTTC; CDR3: CASSPGQGGGYGYTF
D: -; J: TRBJ1-2; V: TRBV29-1; DNA: TGCAGCGTTGCGCGGGGCTATGGCTACACCTTC; CDR3: CSVARGYGYTF
D: -; J: TRBJ2-7; V: TRBV19; DNA: TGTGCCAGTAGTATATCACTGGCGGGAAGCTCCTACGAGCAGTACTTC; CDR3: CASSISLAGSSYEQYF
D: -; J: TRBJ2-3; V: TRBV28; DNA: TGTGCCAGCAATCCAGCAACTAGCATAGATACGCAGTATTTT; CDR3: CASNPATSIDTQYF
D: TRBD1; J: TRBJ1-2; V: TRBV18; DNA: TGTGCCAGCTCATCCTCGACAGGGGGCGAGGGCTATGGCTACACCTTC; CDR3: CASSSSTGGEGYGYTF
D: -; J: TRBJ1-4; V: TRBV6-1; DNA: TGTGCCAGCAGTGACGGTCAGGATAATGAAAAACTGTTTTTT; CDR3: CASSDGQDNEKLFF
D: TRBD2; J: TRBJ2-3; V: TRBV18; DNA: TGTGCCAGCTCACCGGGACTAGCCACAGATACGCAGTATTTT; CDR3: CASSPGLATDTQYF
D: TRBD1; J: TRBJ2-3; V: TRBV2; DNA: TGTGCCAGCAGGGGGAAGGACAGGGGAACCGAGACTAGAGTCACAGATACGCAGTATTTT; CDR3: CASRGKDRGTETRVTDTQYF
D: TRBD2; J: TRBJ2-7; V: TRBV6-1; DNA: TGTGCCAGCAACCCTAGCGGGAGTAGGGACGAGCAGTACTTC; CDR3: CASNPSGSRDEQYF
D: TRBD2; J: TRBJ2-2; V: TRBV9; DNA: TGTGCCAGCAGCCCGAGCGGGACCCGGCCTTTAGGGGAGCTGTTTTTT; CDR3: CASSPSGTRPLGELFF
D: TRBD2; J: TRBJ2-2; V: TRBV27; DNA: TGTGCCAGCAGTTTATCTCGGGGGGTCTCCGGGGAGCTGTTTTTT; CDR3: CASSLSRGVSGELFF
D: TRBD2; J: TRBJ2-1; V: TRBV13; DNA: TGTGCCAGCAGGGGACCCACTAGCGGGATGTACAATGAGCAGTTCTTC; CDR3: CASRGPTSGMYNEQFF
D: -; J: TRBJ2-4; V: TRBV28; DNA: TGTGCCAGCAGTTTGACAGGTCCTTCGCGTCAGTACTTC; CDR3: CASSLTGPSRQYF
D: TRBD1; J: TRBJ1-5; V: TRBV7-9; DNA: TGTGCCAGCAGCCCAGGACAGGGCTACGCTCAGCCCCAGCATTTT; CDR3: CASSPGQGYAQPQHF
D: TRBD1; J: TRBJ1-2; V: TRBV6-1; DNA: TGTGCCAGCAGTGCAGGGGGCGATGGTCGATTTGGCTACACCTTC; CDR3: CASSAGGDGRFGYTF
D: -; J: TRBJ2-1; V: TRBV28; DNA: TGTGCCAGCAGCCGAGGACAGCATCATGAGCAGTTCTTC; CDR3: CASSRGQHHEQFF
D: -; J: TRBJ2-7; V: TRBV29-1; DNA: TGCAGCGTTGAGGGGCGGGACTACGAGCAGTACTTC; CDR3: CSVEGRDYEQYF
D: TRBD2; J: TRBJ2-7; V: TRBV28; DNA: TGTGCCAGCAGGGGCGAATCCGGGGGGGGTCTCGAGCAGTACTTC; CDR3: CASRGESGGGLEQYF
D: -; J: TRBJ1-5; V: TRBV6-1; DNA: TGTGCCAGCAGTGAACGGGCGGGGGTAGGCAATCAGCCCCAGCATTTT; CDR3: CASSERAGVGNQPQHF
D: TRBD1; J: TRBJ1-5; V: TRBV6-5; DNA: TGTGCCAGCAGGGCCTCGACAGGGTCCAATCAGCCCCAGCATTTT; CDR3: CASRASTGSNQPQHF
D: -; J: TRBJ2-5; V: TRBV6-6; DNA: TGTGCCAGCGGAGGGACCCAGTACTTC; CDR3: CASGGTQYF